The 2 T cell receptor beta chains reported below all come from one sample, sequenced in a study of blood T cell repertoires in COVID-19. Sequencing used immunoSEQ multiplex PCR; TCRdb keeps in-frame clones, though not all of them. Counted here are around 270,000 clones, 80% to 85% occurring once; the ten biggest clones make up 1.5%. Sequenced: peripheral blood. These receptors were obtained from a woman between 40 and 55 years old who had recovered from COVID-19.

This chain connects TRBV25-1 to TRBJ1-4, with D perhaps TRBD1 (6 bases). Trimming took off 5 bases at V and 8 bases at J, with 15 bases between the two ends. The length of the CDR3 is 14 residues. CDR1 is MGHDK and CDR2 is SYGVNS in the germline V gene. The CDR3 sequence is CASSHSGTSEKLFF. CDR3 nucleotide sequence: TGTGCCAGCAGTCATTCGGGGACAAGCGAAAAACTGTTTTTT.

The V and J genes are TRBV9 and TRBJ2-1; D perhaps matches TRBD1 (6 bases). CDR1 and CDR2 from the germline V gene are SGDLS and YYNGEE. This CDR3 spans 15 amino acids. Trimming removed 2 bases from V and 6 bases from J, with 15 bases in between. CDR3 in amino acids: CASSVQGTLVNEQFF. The CDR3 DNA reads as TGTGCCAGCAGCGTGCAGGGGACCCTCGTCAATGAGCAGTTCTTC.